The rows below give T cell receptor beta chains drawn from one sample of a study of technical replicates of blood from a handful of donors. Clones were sequenced by immunoSEQ multiplex PCR, and TCRdb holds only the in-frame ones, with some missing. The sample yields approximately 64,000 clones, approximately 84% seen once. Material for sequencing was PBMCs. Every receptor here comes from a human donor in good health. Some clones in this sample may be carry-over from other donors' samples. CDR3s include the opening cysteine and the closing phenylalanine or tryptophan. Fields, in order: J gene, V gene, CDR3 protein.

J gene: TRBJ1-2
V gene: TRBV7-9
CDR3 protein: CASSLAGAQNYGYTF

J gene: TRBJ2-1
V gene: TRBV30
CDR3 protein: CAWKWSGSIFNEQFF

J gene: TRBJ2-3
V gene: TRBV7-2
CDR3 protein: CASSLPRLAGATTQYF

J gene: TRBJ2-5
V gene: TRBV5-1
CDR3 protein: CASRPQPGAQETQYF

J gene: TRBJ2-3
V gene: TRBV29-1
CDR3 protein: CSVEGDRGTDTQYF

J gene: TRBJ1-2
V gene: TRBV6-6
CDR3 protein: CASSYSNQGHYGYTF

J gene: TRBJ2-3
V gene: TRBV5-4
CDR3 protein: CASSIPSTGGGTQYF

J gene: TRBJ1-4
V gene: TRBV5-1
CDR3 protein: CASSFGTGNEKLFF

J gene: TRBJ1-1
V gene: TRBV5-6
CDR3 protein: CASSSWGRGDTEAFF

J gene: TRBJ1-1
V gene: TRBV2
CDR3 protein: CASRETGANTEAFF

J gene: TRBJ2-1
V gene: TRBV4-1
CDR3 protein: CASNRLAGYNEQFF

J gene: TRBJ2-3
V gene: TRBV7-2
CDR3 protein: CASSPGLAGGDTQYF

J gene: TRBJ1-1
V gene: TRBV4-3
CDR3 protein: CASSQGGGRTEAFF

J gene: TRBJ1-5
V gene: TRBV14
CDR3 protein: CASSQEVGSTGVVSNQPQHF

J gene: TRBJ1-6
V gene: TRBV25-1
CDR3 protein: CASSEFRQGNSPLHF

J gene: TRBJ1-2
V gene: TRBV7-8
CDR3 protein: CASSLSGQRFYGYTF

J gene: TRBJ1-5
V gene: TRBV2
CDR3 protein: CASSDGGGVQHF

J gene: TRBJ2-3
V gene: TRBV18
CDR3 protein: CASSPSQGTDTQYF

J gene: TRBJ1-2
V gene: TRBV7-2
CDR3 protein: CASSPTPGQAFYGYTF

J gene: TRBJ1-5
V gene: TRBV5-6
CDR3 protein: CASSGGTGRSPSNQPQHF

J gene: TRBJ1-2
V gene: TRBV6-5
CDR3 protein: CASRGTANYGYTF

J gene: TRBJ2-3
V gene: TRBV9
CDR3 protein: CASSVEAQADTQYF

J gene: TRBJ2-2
V gene: TRBV9
CDR3 protein: CASSVGSDGELFF

J gene: TRBJ2-5
V gene: TRBV6-5
CDR3 protein: CASSQGGAGTQYF

J gene: TRBJ2-7
V gene: TRBV6-6
CDR3 protein: CASTVAHAGQPYEQYF

J gene: TRBJ1-6
V gene: TRBV6-6
CDR3 protein: CASSYSEGQGRSPLHF

J gene: TRBJ1-1
V gene: TRBV4-1
CDR3 protein: CASSQAGQGNTEAFF

J gene: TRBJ2-7
V gene: TRBV5-6
CDR3 protein: CASSLVRGTYEQYF

J gene: TRBJ2-7
V gene: TRBV11-3
CDR3 protein: CASSFDMGGYEQYF

J gene: TRBJ2-5
V gene: TRBV10-3
CDR3 protein: CAINLGRETQYF

J gene: TRBJ1-2
V gene: TRBV5-4
CDR3 protein: CASSLLGSFYGYTF

J gene: TRBJ2-3
V gene: TRBV19
CDR3 protein: CASRQGLTDTQYF

J gene: TRBJ2-7
V gene: TRBV11-3
CDR3 protein: CASSPGTGYEQYF

J gene: TRBJ2-7
V gene: TRBV15
CDR3 protein: CATSNPGRGGEQYF

J gene: TRBJ2-1
V gene: TRBV30
CDR3 protein: CASTPDAAGGSRYNEQFF

J gene: TRBJ2-3
V gene: TRBV30
CDR3 protein: CAWSRLLAGVDTQYF

J gene: TRBJ2-3
V gene: TRBV7-3
CDR3 protein: CASSSGTGGVTDTQYF

J gene: TRBJ2-1
V gene: TRBV6-5
CDR3 protein: CASSLWTGGGNEQFF

J gene: TRBJ2-1
V gene: TRBV5-6
CDR3 protein: CASSWDERVMTGEQFF

J gene: TRBJ1-3
V gene: TRBV5-1
CDR3 protein: CASSGQGASSGNTIYF

J gene: TRBJ2-3
V gene: TRBV4-3
CDR3 protein: CASSHTLAGRTDTQYF

J gene: TRBJ2-6
V gene: TRBV4-2
CDR3 protein: CASSAGQNSGANVLTF

J gene: TRBJ2-5
V gene: TRBV2
CDR3 protein: CASSEDSGIWKTQYF

J gene: TRBJ2-1
V gene: TRBV10-1
CDR3 protein: CASSESVSAGLYNEQFF

J gene: TRBJ2-7
V gene: TRBV4-3
CDR3 protein: CASSQGGLADSYEQYF

J gene: TRBJ1-1
V gene: TRBV19
CDR3 protein: CASSLGLGNTEAFF

J gene: TRBJ1-5
V gene: TRBV2
CDR3 protein: CASRDYRGGNQPQHF

J gene: TRBJ2-2
V gene: TRBV7-9
CDR3 protein: CASSSLNTGELFF

J gene: TRBJ2-1
V gene: TRBV9
CDR3 protein: CASSGLSGGSYNEQFF

J gene: TRBJ1-6
V gene: TRBV6-6
CDR3 protein: CASRHGTQDPPLHF